This T cell receptor beta chain was observed in a study of molecular identifiers for immune sequencing clone quantification. Germline assignment: CDR1 SGHNT and CDR2 YYREEE (reference sequence). The CDR3 loop spans 14 amino acids. Trimming cost V 4 bases and J 2 bases, with 11 bases left between them. This clonotype was observed at least ten times. Its antigen is as yet unknown. Generation of bulk TCR libraries relied on previously described methods and listed TCR primers. TCRdb reanalysed the PCR reads using MiXCR and keeps one entry per CDR3 protein. This sample has more than 95,000 distinct CDR3 sequences; 24% occur once, and the top ten carry approximately 0.94%. Study conclusions and caveats: Whereas clones above 20 RNA copies held under 1% of naive-cell molecules, they held over 98% of effector molecules. Spiked Jurkat TCR RNA originating from one cell could reportedly be identified amid around 970,000 naive cells.

The sequence derives from a human donor in good health. Some libraries in this study had Jurkat cell RNA spiked in. V usage is TRBV5-4 and J usage is TRBJ2-3; D unclear. Sequencing input: naive CD8+ T cells from blood, with Jurkat cell RNA spiked in. Subset described: FACS-sorted CD8+CD4-CCR7+CD45RA+ naive T cells. The CDR3 sequence is CASSGDTYTDTQYF. CDR3 DNA: TGTGCCAGCAGCGGAGACACATACACAGATACGCAGTATTTT.